Below, 20 T cell receptor beta chains from the same sample are listed, as sequenced in a study of T cells in Graves' hyperthyroidism and ophthalmopathy. Researchers amplified the TCR beta CDR3 regions from RNA transcripts. HTBI primers were the set used in a first-round RT-PCR of the TCR CDR3. TCRdb processed the multiplex PCR reads anew with MiXCR; each CDR3 protein has one entry. The sample holds a few hundred thousand distinct CDR3 sequences; approximately 16% are singletons and the top ten take approximately 3.5%. The sequencing sample was made of blood. Every receptor here comes from a middle-aged woman with Graves' ophthalmopathy.

This clonotype was seen at least ten times. The genes are TRBV6-1 and TRBJ1-2; D remains unclear. The V and J ends lost 5 bases and 5 bases respectively, with 15 bases between them. This CDR3 is built from 14 residues. Germline V CDR1 and CDR2: MNHNS, SASEGT. CDR3: CASSPLRETYGYTF. As DNA, the CDR3 is TGTGCCAGCAGTCCCTTACGGGAAACTTATGGCTACACCTTC.

Ten or more counts support this clonotype. The chain recombines TRBV2 with TRBJ2-7, with D hard to call. Germline V gene data show CDR1 as SNHLY and CDR2 as FYNNEI. V lost 8 bases and J 1 base, leaving 18 bases between the germline ends. This CDR3 is 15 amino acids long. CDR3 nucleotide sequence: TGTGCCAGCTTTTCCGGGTTGGCAGATTCCTACGAGCAGTACTTC. Protein product: CASFSGLADSYEQYF. Looking up the rest from reference TRBV2 and TRBJ2-7 gives the full variable domain: EPEVTQTPSHQVTQMGQEVILRCVPISNHLYFYWYRQILGQKVEFLVSFYNNEISEKSEIFDDQFSVERPDGSNFTLKIRSTKLEDSAMYFCASFSGLADSYEQYFGPGTRLTVT.

The table lists this clonotype with many counts. This sequence joins TRBV20-1 and TRBJ2-3; TRBD2 matches 9 bases. This CDR3 has 15 amino acids. Germline CDR1 and CDR2: DFQATT and SNEGSKA (reference sequence). V shed 3 bases and J 5 bases; nucleotides not matched to a gene: 9. CDR3 sequence reads: CSASYLAGPGDTQYF. The DNA of the CDR3 is TGCAGTGCTAGTTACCTAGCGGGGCCTGGAGATACGCAGTATTTT.

A word on this clonotype: A read error may account for a junction end that differs from germline. This chain joins TRBV7-2 and TRBJ1-1; D is unclear. There are 14 residues in the CDR3. The germline V gene has CDR1 SGHTA and CDR2 FQGNSA. The CDR3, as DNA: TGTGCCAGCAGCCGAGCCCGGGTGAACTCTGAAGCTTTCTTT. This gives the protein CASSRARVNSEAFF.

Ten or more counts support this clonotype. The chain has TRBV7-9 and TRBJ1-3; D gene ambiguous. The germline V and J ends were trimmed by 0 bases and 0 bases, with 9 bases remaining between them. Germline loops: CDR1 SEHNR, CDR2 FQNEAQ (reference sequence). The CDR3 consists of 16 residues. CDR3 DNA: TGTGCCAGCAGCTTAGCGGAAGCCAGCTCTGGAAACACCATATATTTT. As protein: CASSLAEASSGNTIYF.

This clonotype was seen a few times. The V gene is TRBV2, the J gene TRBJ2-7, with 8 bases lining up with TRBD2. J lost 1 base, V lost 2 bases, and 10 bases had no gene match. Germline V gene lookup returns CDR1 SNHLY and CDR2 FYNNEI. The CDR3 is 17 amino acids. The CDR3 bases are TGTGCCAGCAGTGAAAGGGCTAGCGGGCTCGTTTCCTACGAGCAGTACTTC. Its protein product is CASSERASGLVSYEQYF.

This chain links TRBV14 with TRBJ2-2; TRBD2 might be the D (5 bases). The germline V gene has CDR1 SGHDN and CDR2 FVKESK. Trimming cost V 4 bases and J 1 base, with 7 bases left between them. The CDR3 sequence is 14 residues long. Here the CDR3 DNA reads TGTGCCAGCAGCCGCGGACTGAACACCGGGGAGCTGTTTTTT. This gives the protein CASSRGLNTGELFF.

On this clonotype: Sequence at one end of the junction differs from germline and may be a read error. This chain uses TRBV29-1 with TRBJ2-5, with 7 nucleotides matching TRBD2. The germline gives CDR1 SQVTM, CDR2 ANQGSEA. This CDR3 is 13 amino acids long. The CDR3 spells CSASESSSGEANF. The DNA for the CDR3 is TGCAGCGCTTCCGAATCTTCTAGCGGAGAAGCTAACTTC. Full variable domain (remainder filled in from reference TRBV29-1 and TRBJ2-5): SAVISQKPSRDICQRGTSLTIQCQVDSQVTMMFWYRQQPGQSLTLIATANQGSEATYESGFVIDKFPISRPNLTFSTLTVSNMSPEDSSIYLCSASESSSGEANFGPGTRLLVL.

This clonotype showed up many times. The chain has TRBV5-1 and TRBJ2-7, with D perhaps being TRBD1 or TRBD2 (5 bases each). CDR3 length: 14 amino acids. Germline V gives CDR1 SGHRS, CDR2 YFSETQ. V was clipped by 4 bases and J by 4 bases, with 15 bases between them. In DNA form, the CDR3 reads TGCGCCAGCAGCCCGGGGCCGGGGTCTTACGAGCAGTACTTC. Translated, it gives CASSPGPGSYEQYF.

Ten or more counts support this clonotype. V is TRBV28 and J is TRBJ2-7; no firm D call. The CDR3 consists of 14 residues. Trimming pared 5 bases from V and 1 base from J, leaving 12 bases between. The germline V gene encodes CDR1 MDHEN and CDR2 SYDVKM. CDR3 bases: TGTGCCAGCAGTCCCGTAGGATATTCCTACGAGCAGTACTTC. This translates into CASSPVGYSYEQYF.

Many counts were recorded for this clonotype. The V call is TRBV3-1, the J call TRBJ1-2, with D uncertain. The CDR3 is 13 residues long. Trimming took off 4 bases at V and 4 bases at J, with 10 bases between the two ends. Germline V gives CDR1 LGHDT, CDR2 YNNKEL (reference sequence). In DNA, the CDR3 is TGTGCCAGCAGCCCCTGGACTGGCTATGGCTACACCTTC. Protein sequence: CASSPWTGYGYTF.

This clonotype turned up a few times. In DNA, the CDR3 is TGTGCCAGCAGTTTGGGGGGGAACGTGGATAATGAAAAACTGTTTTTT. It encodes CASSLGGNVDNEKLFF. The chain employs TRBV12-3 or TRBV12-4 and TRBJ1-4, with D possibly TRBD1 on 5 matching bases. The CDR3 consists of 16 residues. Trimming removed 3 bases from V and 4 bases from J, with 15 bases in between.

This clonotype appeared many times. The J gene is TRBJ2-3, the V gene TRBV7-8; TRBD2 might be the D (6 bases). Trimming removed 5 bases from V and 3 bases from J, with 6 bases in between. This CDR3 is built from 12 residues. Germline CDR1 SGHVS, CDR2 FQNEAQ. The CDR3 loop reads CASSGTTDTQYF. The CDR3, as DNA: TGTGCCAGCAGCGGGACTACAGATACGCAGTATTTT.

This chain connects TRBV4-1 to TRBJ1-2, with D uncertain. The CDR3 extends over 14 amino acids. The V end was cut by 2 bases, the J end by 8 bases, with 15 bases between. Looked up from germline, CDR1 is MGHRA and CDR2 is YSYEKL. CDR3 region: CASSQPGPVGGYTF. The CDR3 DNA sequence: TGCGCCAGCAGCCAACCCGGTCCGGTTGGCGGCTACACCTTC.

J is TRBJ1-1 and V is TRBV29-1; D is unresolved. Per germline, CDR1 SQVTM and CDR2 ANQGSEA. The CDR3 sequence is 13 residues long. Trimming stripped 2 bases from V and 4 bases from J, with 11 bases between. This CDR3 reads CSVERLTGTEAFF. Here the CDR3 DNA reads TGCAGCGTTGAACGTTTGACGGGCACTGAAGCTTTCTTT.

V and J are TRBV5-5 and TRBJ1-4; TRBD1 matches at 8 bases. The CDR3 loop spans 15 amino acids. Germline V gene sequence: CDR1 SGHKS, CDR2 YYEKEE (reference sequence). Losses at the gene ends were 3 bases for V and 4 bases for J; bases not matched to a gene: 5. This chain's CDR3 is CASSSGTGLNEKLFF. DNA for the CDR3: TGTGCCAGCAGCTCCGGGACAGGTCTTAATGAAAAACTGTTTTTT.

V usage is TRBV7-2 and J usage is TRBJ1-6; possibly TRBD1 for D (6 bases). The CDR3 has 15 residues. The V and J ends lost 3 bases and 7 bases respectively, with 13 bases between them. The germline V gene encodes CDR1 SGHTA and CDR2 FQGNSA. The CDR3 sequence: CASSFGGGVNSPLHF. CDR3 bases: TGTGCCAGCAGCTTTGGGGGCGGGGTCAATTCACCCCTCCACTTT.

This sequence joins TRBV3-1 and TRBJ1-6, with a possible D match to TRBD1 (6 bases). V lost 6 bases and J lost 5, with 11 bases in between. Per the germline V gene, CDR1 is LGHDT and CDR2 is YNNKEL (reference sequence). The CDR3 spans 14 residues. The CDR3, as DNA: TGTGCCAGCAGACATGACAGGAATAATTCACCCCTCCACTTT. Residues: CASRHDRNNSPLHF.

This clonotype was seen many times. This rearrangement joins TRBV11-2 to TRBJ2-1; 12 bases map to TRBD2. The CDR3 is 15 amino acids. Germline V gene data show CDR1 as SGHAT and CDR2 as FQNNGV. Trimming cost V 4 bases and J 8 bases; bases outside gene matches: 6. CDR3 sequence reads: CASSSRLAGVDEQFF. Written as DNA, the CDR3 is TGTGCCAGCAGCTCCCGACTAGCGGGGGTGGATGAGCAGTTCTTC.

The table lists this clonotype with many counts. V and J are TRBV11-2 and TRBJ2-1; 9 positions match TRBD1. This CDR3 spans 16 amino acids. With V trimmed by 5 bases and J by 8 bases, 13 bases remained unmatched. The germline gives CDR1 SGHAT, CDR2 FQNNGV. The CDR3 loop is CASSPAGGTGYYEQFF. The DNA of the CDR3 is TGTGCCAGCAGCCCCGCCGGGGGGACAGGGTATTATGAGCAGTTCTTC.